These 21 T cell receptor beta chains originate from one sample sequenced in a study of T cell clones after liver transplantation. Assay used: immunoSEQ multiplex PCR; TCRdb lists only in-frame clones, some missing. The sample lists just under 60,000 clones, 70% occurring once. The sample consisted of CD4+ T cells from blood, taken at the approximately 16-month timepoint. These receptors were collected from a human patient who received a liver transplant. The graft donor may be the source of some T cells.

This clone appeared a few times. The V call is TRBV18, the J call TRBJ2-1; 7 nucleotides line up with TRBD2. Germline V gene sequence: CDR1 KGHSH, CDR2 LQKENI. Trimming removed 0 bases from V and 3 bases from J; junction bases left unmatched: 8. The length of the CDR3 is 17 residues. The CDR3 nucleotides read TGTGCCAGCTCACCACCAGGCGGGAGTTCCTACTACAATGAGCAGTTCTTC. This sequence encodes CASSPPGGSSYYNEQFF.

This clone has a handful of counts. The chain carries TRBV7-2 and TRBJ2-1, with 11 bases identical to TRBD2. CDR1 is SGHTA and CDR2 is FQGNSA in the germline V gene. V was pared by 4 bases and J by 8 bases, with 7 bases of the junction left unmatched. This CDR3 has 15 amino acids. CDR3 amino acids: CASSSTSGKDYEQFF. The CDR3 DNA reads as TGTGCCAGCAGCTCGACTAGCGGGAAGGACTATGAGCAGTTCTTC.

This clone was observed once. The CDR3 nucleotides are TGTGCCTGGAGTGTAGGTAGCTCTGGGGCCAACGTCCTGACTTTC. Translated, it gives CAWSVGSSGANVLTF. This sequence joins TRBV30 and TRBJ2-6; no firm D call. CDR1 is GTSNPN and CDR2 is SVGIG in the germline V gene (reference sequence). CDR3 length equals 15 residues. The V and J ends lost 0 bases and 0 bases respectively, with 6 bases between them.

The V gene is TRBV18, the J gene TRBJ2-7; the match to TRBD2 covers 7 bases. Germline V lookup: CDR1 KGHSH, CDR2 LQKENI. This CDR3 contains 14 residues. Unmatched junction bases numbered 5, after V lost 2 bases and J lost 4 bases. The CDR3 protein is CASSPGRESYEQYV. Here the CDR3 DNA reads TGTGCCAGCTCACCAGGGCGGGAGAGTTACGAGCAGTACGTC.

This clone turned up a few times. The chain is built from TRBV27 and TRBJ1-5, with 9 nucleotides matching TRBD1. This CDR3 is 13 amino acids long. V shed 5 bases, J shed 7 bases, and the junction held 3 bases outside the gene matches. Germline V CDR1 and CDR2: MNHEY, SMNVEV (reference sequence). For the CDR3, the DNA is TGTGCCAGCAGTCCGGGACAGGGACAGCCCCAGCATTTT. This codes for CASSPGQGQPQHF.

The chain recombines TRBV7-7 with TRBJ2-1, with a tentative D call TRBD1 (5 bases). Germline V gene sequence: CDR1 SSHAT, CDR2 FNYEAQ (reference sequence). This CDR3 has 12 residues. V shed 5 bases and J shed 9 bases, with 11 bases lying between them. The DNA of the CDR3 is TGTGCCAGCAGCCCACGCCAGGGTGAGCAGTTCTTC. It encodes CASSPRQGEQFF.

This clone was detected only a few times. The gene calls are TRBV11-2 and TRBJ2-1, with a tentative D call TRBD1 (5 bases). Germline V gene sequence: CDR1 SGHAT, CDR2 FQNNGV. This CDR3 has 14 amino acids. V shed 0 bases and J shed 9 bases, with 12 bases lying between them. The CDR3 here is CASSLESGRGEQFF. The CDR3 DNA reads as TGTGCCAGCAGCTTAGAATCAGGGCGCGGTGAGCAGTTCTTC.

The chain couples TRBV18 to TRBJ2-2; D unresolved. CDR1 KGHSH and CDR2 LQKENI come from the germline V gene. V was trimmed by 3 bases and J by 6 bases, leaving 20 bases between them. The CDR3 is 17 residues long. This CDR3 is CASSPQVDYGRAGELFF. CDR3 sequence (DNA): TGTGCCAGCTCACCCCAGGTTGATTATGGGCGCGCCGGGGAGCTGTTTTTT.

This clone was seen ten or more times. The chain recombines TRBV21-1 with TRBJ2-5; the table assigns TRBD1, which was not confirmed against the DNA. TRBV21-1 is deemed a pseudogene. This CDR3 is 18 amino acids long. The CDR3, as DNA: TGTGCCAGCAGCAAAGTCGGACAGGGGGTTGTGGGAGTAGAGACCCAGTACTTC. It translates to CASSKVGQGVVGVETQYF.

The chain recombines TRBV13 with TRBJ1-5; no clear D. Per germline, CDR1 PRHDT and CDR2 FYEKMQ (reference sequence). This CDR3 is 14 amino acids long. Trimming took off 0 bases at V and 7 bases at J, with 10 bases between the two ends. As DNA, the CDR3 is TGTGCCAGCAGCTTAGGGCAGGTCGGGCAGCCCCAGCATTTT. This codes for CASSLGQVGQPQHF. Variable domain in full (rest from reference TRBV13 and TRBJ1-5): AAGVIQSPRHLIKEKRETATLKCYPIPRHDTVYWYQQGPGQDPQFLISFYEKMQSDKGSIPDRFSAQQFSDYHSELNMSSLELGDSALYFCASSLGQVGQPQHFGDGTRLSIL.

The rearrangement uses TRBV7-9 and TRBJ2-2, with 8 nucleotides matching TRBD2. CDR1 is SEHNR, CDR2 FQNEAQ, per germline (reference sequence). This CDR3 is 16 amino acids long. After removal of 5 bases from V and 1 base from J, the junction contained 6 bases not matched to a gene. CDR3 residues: CASSPMGLGNTGELFF. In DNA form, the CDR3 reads TGTGCCAGCAGCCCAATGGGACTAGGGAACACCGGGGAGCTGTTTTTT.

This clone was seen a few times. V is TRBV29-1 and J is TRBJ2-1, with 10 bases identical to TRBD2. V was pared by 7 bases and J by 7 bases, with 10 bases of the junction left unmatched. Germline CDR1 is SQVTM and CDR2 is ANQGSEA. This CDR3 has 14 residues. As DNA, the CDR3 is TGCAGCGCATCTAGCGGGAGAAGTTGGAATGAGCAGTTCTTC. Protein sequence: CSASSGRSWNEQFF.

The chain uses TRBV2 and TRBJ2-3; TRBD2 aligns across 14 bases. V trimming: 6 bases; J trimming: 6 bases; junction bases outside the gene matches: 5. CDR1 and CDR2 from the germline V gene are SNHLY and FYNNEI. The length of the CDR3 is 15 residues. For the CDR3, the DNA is TGTGCCAGCAGCGCGACTAGCGGGGGGGCTGATACGCAGTATTTT. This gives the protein CASSATSGGADTQYF. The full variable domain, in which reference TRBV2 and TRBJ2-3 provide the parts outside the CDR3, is EPEVTQTPSHQVTQMGQEVILRCVPISNHLYFYWYRQILGQKVEFLVSFYNNEISEKSEIFDDQFSVERPDGSNFTLKIRSTKLEDSAMYFCASSATSGGADTQYFGPGTRLTVL.

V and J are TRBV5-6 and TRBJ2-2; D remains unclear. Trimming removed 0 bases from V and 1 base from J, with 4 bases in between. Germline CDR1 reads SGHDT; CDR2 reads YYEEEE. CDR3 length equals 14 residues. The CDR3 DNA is TGTGCCAGCAGCTTGGGACAGAACACCGGGGAGCTGTTTTTT. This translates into CASSLGQNTGELFF.

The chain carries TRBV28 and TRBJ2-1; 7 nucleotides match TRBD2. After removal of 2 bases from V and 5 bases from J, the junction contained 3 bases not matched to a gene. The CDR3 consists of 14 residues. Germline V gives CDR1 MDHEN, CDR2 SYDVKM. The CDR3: CASSLAGEDNEQFF. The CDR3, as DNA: TGTGCCAGCAGTTTAGCGGGGGAGGACAATGAGCAGTTCTTC. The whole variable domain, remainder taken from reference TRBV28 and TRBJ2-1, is DVKVTQSSRYLVKRTGEKVFLECVQDMDHENMFWYRQDPGLGLRLIYFSYDVKMKEKGDIPEGYSVSREKKERFSLILESASTNQTSMYLCASSLAGEDNEQFFGPGTRLTVL.

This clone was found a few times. CDR3 residues: CAWYRERTEAFF. The CDR3 DNA sequence: TGTGCCTGGTACAGGGAAAGAACTGAAGCTTTCTTT. The V and J genes are TRBV30 and TRBJ1-1; tentative D call: TRBD1 (6 bases). In germline, CDR1 is GTSNPN, CDR2 SVGIG (reference sequence). This CDR3 is 12 amino acids long. Deletions cut 5 bases from V and 5 bases from J, with 12 bases between. The entire variable domain, with the rest obtained from reference TRBV30 and TRBJ1-1, is as follows: SQTIHQWPATLVQPVGSPLSLECTVEGTSNPNLYWYRQAAGRGLQLLFYSVGIGQISSEVPQNLSASRPQDRQFILSSKKLLLSDSGFYLCAWYRERTEAFFGQGTRLTVV.

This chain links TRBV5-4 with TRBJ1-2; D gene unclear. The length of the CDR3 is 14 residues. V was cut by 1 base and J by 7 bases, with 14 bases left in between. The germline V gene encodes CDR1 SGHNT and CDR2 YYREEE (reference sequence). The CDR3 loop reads CASSLSATDLGYTF. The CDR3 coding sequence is TGTGCCAGCAGCTTGTCGGCCACCGACCTTGGCTACACCTTC.

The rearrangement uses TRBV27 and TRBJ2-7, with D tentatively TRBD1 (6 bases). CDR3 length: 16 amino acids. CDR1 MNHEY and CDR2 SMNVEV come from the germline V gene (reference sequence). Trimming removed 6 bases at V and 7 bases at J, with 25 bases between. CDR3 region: CASSPEPGHLTREQYF. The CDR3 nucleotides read TGTGCCAGCAGCCCCGAGCCGGGACACCTAACGCGGGAGCAGTACTTC.

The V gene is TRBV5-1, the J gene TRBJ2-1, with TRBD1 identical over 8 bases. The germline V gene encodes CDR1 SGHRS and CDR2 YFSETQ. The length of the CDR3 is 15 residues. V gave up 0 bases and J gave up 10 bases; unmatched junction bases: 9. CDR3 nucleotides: TGCGCCAGCAGCTTGGATCATGACAGGGGCCGGGAGCAGTTCTTC. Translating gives CASSLDHDRGREQFF.

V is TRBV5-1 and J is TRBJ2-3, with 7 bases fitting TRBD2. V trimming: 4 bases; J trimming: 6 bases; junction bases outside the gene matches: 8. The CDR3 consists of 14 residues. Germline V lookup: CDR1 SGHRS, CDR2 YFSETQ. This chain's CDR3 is CASSLRQGGDTQYF. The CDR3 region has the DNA TGCGCCAGCAGCCTCCGGCAGGGAGGGGATACGCAGTATTTT.

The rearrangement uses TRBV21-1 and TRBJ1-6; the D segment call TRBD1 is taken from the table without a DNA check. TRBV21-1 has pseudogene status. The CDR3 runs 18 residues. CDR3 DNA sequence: TGTGCCAGCAGCAAAGGCCGACAGGGGGCTTCCTATAATTCACCCCTCCACTTT. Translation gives CASSKGRQGASYNSPLHF.